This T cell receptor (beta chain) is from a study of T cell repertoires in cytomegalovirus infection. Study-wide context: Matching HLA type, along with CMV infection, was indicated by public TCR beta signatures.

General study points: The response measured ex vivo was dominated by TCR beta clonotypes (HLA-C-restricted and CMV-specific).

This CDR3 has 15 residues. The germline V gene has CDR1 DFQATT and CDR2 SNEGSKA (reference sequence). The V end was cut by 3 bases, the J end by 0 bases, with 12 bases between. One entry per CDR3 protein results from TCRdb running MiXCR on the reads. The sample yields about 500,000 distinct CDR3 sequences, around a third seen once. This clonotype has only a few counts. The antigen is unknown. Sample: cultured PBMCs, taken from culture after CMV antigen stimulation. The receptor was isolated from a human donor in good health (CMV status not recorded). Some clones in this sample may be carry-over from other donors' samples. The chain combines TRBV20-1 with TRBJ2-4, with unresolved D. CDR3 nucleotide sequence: TGCAGTGCTAGTGGGCAGTCCCTAGCCAAAAACATTCAGTACTTC. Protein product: CSASGQSLAKNIQYF.